This note documents a single T cell receptor beta chain sequence. Repertoires were generated with immunoSEQ multiplex PCR, while TCRdb's copy carries only in-frame clones and drops some. This repertoire shows roughly 680,000 clones, over 55% found once; its top ten account for approximately 2%. This sample stems from a study of shared clonotypes between healthy human individuals. The sample comprised memory CD4+ T cells sorted from blood. Subset specified: CD45RA-negative fraction. The sequence derives from a woman in her twenties or thirties in good health.

CDR3 DNA: TGTGCCAGCACCCGGGACAGCAGCACCCAGTACTTC. Protein sequence: CASTRDSSTQYF. The V call is TRBV6-1, the J call TRBJ2-7; 7 positions match TRBD1. V trimming: 7 bases; J trimming: 10 bases; junction bases outside the gene matches: 10. Germline assignment: CDR1 MNHNS and CDR2 SASEGT. The CDR3 extends over 12 amino acids.